The 22 T cell receptor beta chains listed next were all sequenced from one sample in a study of shared clonotypes between healthy human individuals. Sequenced by immunoSEQ multiplex PCR; TCRdb stores in-frame clones only, minus some. Of 2 million to 2.5 million clones listed, approximately 96% are singletons. The sample was naive CD4+ T cells sorted from blood. Subset: CD45RA+ positively selected. Every receptor here comes from a man aged 18 to 30 in good health.

The chain joins TRBV2 to TRBJ2-3; 9 positions agree with TRBD2. The ends lost 2 bases at V and 8 bases at J; junction bases unmatched: 8. This CDR3 contains 15 residues. Germline loops: CDR1 SNHLY, CDR2 FYNNEI. CDR3 coding DNA: TGTGCCAGCAGTGAATCGGCGGGGGGGCCTGTTACGCAGTATTTT. Its translation: CASSESAGGPVTQYF.

The rearrangement uses TRBV2 and TRBJ1-4; D is unresolved. Between the trimmed V and J ends, which lost 4 bases and 8 bases, there was a span of 11 bases. Per germline, CDR1 SNHLY and CDR2 FYNNEI. The CDR3 covers 13 residues. The CDR3 spells CASSVEAREKLFF. In DNA form, the CDR3 reads TGTGCCAGCAGTGTGGAGGCCCGAGAAAAACTGTTTTTT. The entire variable domain, with the rest obtained from reference TRBV2 and TRBJ1-4, is as follows: EPEVTQTPSHQVTQMGQEVILRCVPISNHLYFYWYRQILGQKVEFLVSFYNNEISEKSEIFDDQFSVERPDGSNFTLKIRSTKLEDSAMYFCASSVEAREKLFFGSGTQLSVL.

The chain is built from TRBV7-8 and TRBJ1-6; D is ambiguous. Germline V gene lookup returns CDR1 SGHVS and CDR2 FQNEAQ. The length of the CDR3 is 15 residues. The V end was cut by 1 base, the J end by 7 bases, with 11 bases between. The CDR3 DNA sequence: TGTGCCAGCAGCTTAGGGGTCACCGGGAATTCACCCCTCCACTTT. Amino acid sequence: CASSLGVTGNSPLHF.

V is TRBV11-2 and J is TRBJ2-4; TRBD2 matches 7 bases. The V gene end was trimmed by 0 bases and the J gene end by 7 bases; junction bases not matched to a gene: 6. The V gene's germline CDR1 is SGHAT and CDR2 FQNNGV. The CDR3 extends over 15 amino acids. The CDR3 sequence is CASSLDTGGLNIQYF. CDR3 nucleotide sequence: TGTGCCAGCAGCTTAGACACGGGGGGACTTAACATTCAGTACTTC.

The gene calls are TRBV10-3 and TRBJ1-1; D not resolved. Trimming left V 3 bases short and J 6 bases short, with 14 bases between. The germline V gene has CDR1 ENHRY and CDR2 SYGVKD. The CDR3 loop spans 14 amino acids. The CDR3 bases are TGTGCCATCAGTGATCAGGTCAGACGCCCTGAAGCTTTCTTT. Amino acids: CAISDQVRRPEAFF.

Written as DNA, the CDR3 is TGTGCCAGCAGCTTCGGCGGGGGCTCTGGAAACACCATATATTTT. Translation gives CASSFGGGSGNTIYF. The chain links TRBV7-9 to TRBJ1-3, with a possible D match to TRBD1 (5 bases). With 3 bases removed from V and 0 bases from J, the gap between germline ends came to 9 bases. This CDR3 has 15 amino acids. The germline V gene encodes CDR1 SEHNR and CDR2 FQNEAQ (reference sequence).

The chain is built from TRBV7-2 and TRBJ1-5; unclear D gene. Germline CDR1 reads SGHTA; CDR2 reads FQGNSA. V was shortened by 5 bases and J by 7 bases, with 24 bases between the two germline ends. The CDR3 covers 17 residues. Written as DNA, the CDR3 is TGTGCCAGCAGCATTCAGGAGGTTAAGGCGGGAGGGCAGCCCCAGCATTTT. It encodes CASSIQEVKAGGQPQHF. The entire variable domain, with the rest obtained from reference TRBV7-2 and TRBJ1-5, is as follows: GAGVSQSPSNKVTEKGKDVELRCDPISGHTALYWYRQSLGQGLEFLIYFQGNSAPDKSGLPSDRFSAERTGGSVSTLTIQRTQQEDSAVYLCASSIQEVKAGGQPQHFGDGTRLSIL.

The chain employs TRBV6-1 and TRBJ2-5, with D perhaps being TRBD1 or TRBD2 (6 bases each). The V end was cut by 4 bases, the J end by 5 bases, with 17 bases between. Germline values: CDR1 MNHNS, CDR2 SASEGT. The CDR3 has 15 amino acids. CDR3: CASSALRGLTETQYF. The CDR3 coding sequence is TGTGCCAGCAGTGCCCTCCGGGGGCTAACGGAGACCCAGTACTTC.

The rearrangement joins TRBV18 to TRBJ1-5, with D possibly matching TRBD1 (5 bases). Germline V CDR1 and CDR2: KGHSH, LQKENI. The CDR3 is made up of 17 amino acids. The V gene lost 3 bases and the J gene lost 3 bases, with 18 bases spanning the gap. CDR3 in DNA: TGTGCCAGCTCACCGGATAGGGGCGGTATATCCAATCAGCCCCAGCATTTT. Residues: CASSPDRGGISNQPQHF.

J is TRBJ1-5 and V is TRBV19, with a possible D match to TRBD1 (5 bases). Trimming pared 11 bases from V and 2 bases from J, leaving 10 bases between. The CDR3 contains 12 residues. The germline gives CDR1 LNHDA, CDR2 SQIVND (reference sequence). Here the CDR3 DNA reads TGTGCCTCCCTACAGGGCAATCAGCCCCAGCATTTT. Translation gives CASLQGNQPQHF.

The CDR3 coding sequence is TGCGCCAGCAGTGAGTTCCGTGAAAAACTGTTTTTT. This gives the protein CASSEFREKLFF. The chain employs TRBV10-2 and TRBJ1-4; D gene ambiguous. The ends were cut back, 1 base at V and 7 bases at J, with 4 bases in the middle. The length of the CDR3 is 12 residues. Per germline, CDR1 WSHSY and CDR2 SAAADI.

CDR3 residues: CSVEGAGGSTAFF. The CDR3 DNA follows: TGCAGCGTTGAGGGAGCAGGGGGAAGCACGGCTTTCTTT. V usage is TRBV29-1 and J usage is TRBJ1-1; 7 positions match TRBD1. The CDR3 spans 13 residues. CDR1 and CDR2 (germline): SQVTM, ANQGSEA. V shed 3 bases, J shed 11 bases, and the junction held 12 bases outside the gene matches. Combining the CDR3 with reference TRBV29-1 and TRBJ1-1 gives the whole variable domain SAVISQKPSRDICQRGTSLTIQCQVDSQVTMMFWYRQQPGQSLTLIATANQGSEATYESGFVIDKFPISRPNLTFSTLTVSNMSPEDSSIYLCSVEGAGGSTAFFGQGTRLTVV.

This clone was seen a few times. J is TRBJ2-7 and V is TRBV7-3; D is unresolved. CDR1 and CDR2 from the germline V gene are SGHTA and FQGTGA. Trimming took off 5 bases at V and 2 bases at J, with 10 bases between the two ends. This CDR3 spans 13 amino acids. DNA of the CDR3: TGTGCCAGCAGCGAATGGGTAGCCTACGAGCAGTACTTC. This translates into CASSEWVAYEQYF. Variable domain in full (rest from reference TRBV7-3 and TRBJ2-7): GAGVSQTPSNKVTEKGKYVELRCDPISGHTALYWYRQSLGQGPEFLIYFQGTGAADDSGLPNDRFFAVRPEGSVSTLKIQRTERGDSAVYLCASSEWVAYEQYFGPGTRLTVT.

The chain recombines TRBV5-4 with TRBJ1-2, with D hard to call. V was clipped by 0 bases and J by 13 bases, with 13 bases between them. CDR3 length: 12 residues. CDR1 and CDR2 (germline): SGHNT, YYREEE (reference sequence). This chain's CDR3 is CASSLEAGTGTF. In DNA form, the CDR3 reads TGTGCCAGCAGCTTGGAGGCGGGTACTGGCACCTTC.

The chain employs TRBV2 and TRBJ2-3; D is uncertain. This CDR3 has 11 amino acids. Germline CDR1 SNHLY, CDR2 FYNNEI. The V end lost 5 bases, the J end lost 6 bases, and 6 bases lay between the germline ends. CDR3 in DNA: TGTGCCAGCAGTTACAGTGATACGCAGTATTTT. It is translated as CASSYSDTQYF.

V gene TRBV15 combines with J gene TRBJ2-3; a weak D match, TRBD2 (5 bases). This CDR3 region has 14 residues. Trimming took off 0 bases at V and 2 bases at J, with 6 bases between the two ends. Germline-derived CDR1 and CDR2 are LNHNV and YYDKDF (reference sequence). Here the CDR3 reads CATSRDLATDTQYF. CDR3 bases: TGTGCCACCAGCAGAGATCTAGCCACAGATACGCAGTATTTT.

The CDR3 region has the DNA TGCGCCAGCAGGGCAACTCTACTCAGGGATGTCGATGAGCAGTTCTTC. It specifies CASRATLLRDVDEQFF. V usage is TRBV4-1 and J usage is TRBJ2-1, with D possibly TRBD1 on 5 matching bases. The V and J ends lost 6 bases and 8 bases respectively, with 23 bases between them. CDR1 is MGHRA, CDR2 YSYEKL, per germline. The CDR3 contains 16 residues.

CDR3 protein: CASSQTGVTNEQYF. CDR3 in DNA: TGTGCCAGCTCCCAGACAGGGGTGACAAACGAGCAGTACTTC. The rearrangement links TRBV18 to TRBJ2-7; TRBD1 agrees at 8 bases. CDR3 size: 14 residues. J was trimmed by 5 bases and V by 6 bases; bases with no gene match: 9. Germline V gene sequence: CDR1 KGHSH, CDR2 LQKENI.

The chain joins TRBV6-5 to TRBJ1-6; D possibly corresponds to TRBD1 (5 bases). The germline V and J ends were trimmed by 0 bases and 6 bases, with 9 bases remaining between them. The CDR3 consists of 15 residues. Germline V CDR1 and CDR2: MNHEY, SVGAGI. CDR3 amino acids: CASSYSRGVNSPLHF. The DNA for the CDR3 is TGTGCCAGCAGTTACTCGAGAGGGGTTAATTCACCCCTCCACTTT.

The rearrangement links TRBV7-9 to TRBJ1-1; 11 bases are shared with TRBD1. Germline CDR1 reads SEHNR; CDR2 reads FQNEAQ (reference sequence). The CDR3 extends over 12 amino acids. V shed 5 bases and J 10 bases; nucleotides not matched to a gene: 3. The CDR3 DNA is TGTGCCAGCAGCGGAGGGACAGGGGGAGCTTTCTTT. Residues: CASSGGTGGAFF.

V and J are TRBV6-1 and TRBJ1-6; D perhaps matches TRBD1 (5 bases). The germline CDR1 and CDR2 sequences are MNHNS and SASEGT. The CDR3 length is 17 residues. The V end lost 3 bases, the J end lost 6 bases, and 18 bases lay between the germline ends. In DNA form, the CDR3 reads TGTGCCAGCAGTGATGCCTGGATGGGGGATACTAATTCACCCCTCCACTTT. Residues: CASSDAWMGDTNSPLHF.

The chain recombines TRBV7-9 with TRBJ1-1; D gene ambiguous. V dropped 1 base and J dropped 7 bases, with 13 bases sitting between them. Germline CDR1 and CDR2: SEHNR and FQNEAQ (reference sequence). The CDR3 length is 14 residues. The CDR3: CASSLDIRVGEAFF. The CDR3 nucleotides read TGTGCCAGCAGCTTAGACATAAGGGTGGGTGAAGCTTTCTTT.